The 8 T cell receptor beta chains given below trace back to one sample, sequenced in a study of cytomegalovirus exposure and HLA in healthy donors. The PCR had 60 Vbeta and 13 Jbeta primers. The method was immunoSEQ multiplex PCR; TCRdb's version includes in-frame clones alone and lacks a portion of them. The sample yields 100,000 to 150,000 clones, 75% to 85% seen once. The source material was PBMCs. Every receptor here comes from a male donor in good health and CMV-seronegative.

The CDR3 sequence: CASTGAGQNTEAFF. Here the CDR3 DNA reads TGTGCCAGCACAGGGGCAGGGCAGAACACTGAAGCTTTCTTT. V usage is TRBV2 and J usage is TRBJ1-1; TRBD1 is a possible D gene (6 bases). CDR1 and CDR2 (germline): SNHLY, FYNNEI. This CDR3 is 14 amino acids long. V gave up 7 bases and J gave up 1 base, with 13 bases separating them.

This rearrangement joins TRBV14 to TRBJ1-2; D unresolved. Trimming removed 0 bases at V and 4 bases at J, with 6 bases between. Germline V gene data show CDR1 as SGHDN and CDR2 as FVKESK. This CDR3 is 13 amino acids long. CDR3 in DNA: TGTGCCAGCAGCCAAGATGACTTCTATGGCTACACCTTC. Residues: CASSQDDFYGYTF.

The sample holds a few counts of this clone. The CDR3 region has the DNA TGTGCTAGTGGTTTGTTTCTAGCGGGAGAAAGGGAGACCCAGTACTTC. This encodes CASGLFLAGERETQYF. The chain couples TRBV12-5 to TRBJ2-5, with TRBD2 matching 10 bases. Germline loops: CDR1 LGHNT, CDR2 FRNRAP. After removal of 2 bases from V and 5 bases from J, the junction contained 8 bases not matched to a gene. The CDR3 is 16 amino acids. Drawing the rest from reference TRBV12-5 and TRBJ2-5, the complete variable domain is DARVTQTPRHKVTEMGQEVTMRCQPILGHNTVFWYRQTMMQGLELLAYFRNRAPLDDSGMPKDRFSAEMPDATLATLKIQPSEPRDSAVYFCASGLFLAGERETQYFGPGTRLLVL.

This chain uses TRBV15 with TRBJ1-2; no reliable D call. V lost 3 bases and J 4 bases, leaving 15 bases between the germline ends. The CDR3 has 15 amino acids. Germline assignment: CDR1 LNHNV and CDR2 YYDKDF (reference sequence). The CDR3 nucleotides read TGTGCCACCAGCAGCGTCGACGGGATGTTCTATGGCTACACCTTC. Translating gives CATSSVDGMFYGYTF. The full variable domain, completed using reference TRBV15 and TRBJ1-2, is DAMVIQNPRYQVTQFGKPVTLSCSQTLNHNVMYWYQQKSSQAPKLLFHYYDKDFNNEADTPDNFQSRRPNTSFCFLDIRSPGLGDTAMYLCATSSVDGMFYGYTFGSGTRLTVV.

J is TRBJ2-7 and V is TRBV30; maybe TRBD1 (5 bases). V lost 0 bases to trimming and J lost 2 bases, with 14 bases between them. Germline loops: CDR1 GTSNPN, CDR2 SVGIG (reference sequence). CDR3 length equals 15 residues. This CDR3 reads CAWSVYKGLTYEQYF. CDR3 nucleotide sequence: TGTGCCTGGAGTGTGTACAAGGGGCTGACCTACGAGCAGTACTTC.

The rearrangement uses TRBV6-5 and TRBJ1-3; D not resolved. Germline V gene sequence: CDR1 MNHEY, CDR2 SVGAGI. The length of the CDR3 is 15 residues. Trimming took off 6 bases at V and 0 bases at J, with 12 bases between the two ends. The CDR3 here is CASSSGIFSGNTIYF. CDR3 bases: TGTGCCAGCAGCTCAGGTATCTTCTCTGGAAACACCATATATTTT.

CDR3 sequence (DNA): TGCGCCAGCAGCCCGGGACTAGCGGGGGGGCCTAGCACAGATACGCAGTATTTT. This sequence encodes CASSPGLAGGPSTDTQYF. This chain uses TRBV4-1 with TRBJ2-3; 16 bases align to TRBD2. Germline trimming cut 4 bases from V and 0 bases from J; bases unmatched to any gene: 4. Germline loops: CDR1 MGHRA, CDR2 YSYEKL. CDR3 length equals 18 residues.

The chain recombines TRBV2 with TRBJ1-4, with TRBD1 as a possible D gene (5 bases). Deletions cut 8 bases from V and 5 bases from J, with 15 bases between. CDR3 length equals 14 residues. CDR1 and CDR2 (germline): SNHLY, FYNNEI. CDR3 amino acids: CASRYQGRNEKLFF. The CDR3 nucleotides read TGTGCCAGCCGATATCAGGGTCGAAATGAAAAACTGTTTTTT.